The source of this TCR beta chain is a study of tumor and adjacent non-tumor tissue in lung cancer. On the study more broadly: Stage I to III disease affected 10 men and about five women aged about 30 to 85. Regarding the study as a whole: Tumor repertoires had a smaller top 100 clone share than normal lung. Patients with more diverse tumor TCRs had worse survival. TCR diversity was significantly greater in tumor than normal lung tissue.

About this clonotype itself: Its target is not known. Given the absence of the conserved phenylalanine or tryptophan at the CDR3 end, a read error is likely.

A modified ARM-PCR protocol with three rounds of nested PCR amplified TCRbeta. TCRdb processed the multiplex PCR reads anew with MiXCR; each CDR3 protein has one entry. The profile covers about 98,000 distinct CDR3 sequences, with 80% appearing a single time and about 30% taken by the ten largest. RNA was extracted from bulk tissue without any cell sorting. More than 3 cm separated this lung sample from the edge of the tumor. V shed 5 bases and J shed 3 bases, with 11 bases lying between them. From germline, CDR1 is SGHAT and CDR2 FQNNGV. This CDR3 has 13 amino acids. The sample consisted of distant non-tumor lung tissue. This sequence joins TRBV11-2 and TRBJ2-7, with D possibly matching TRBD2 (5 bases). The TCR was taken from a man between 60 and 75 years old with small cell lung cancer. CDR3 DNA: TGTGCCAGCAGCCCGGAACTAGGCTACGAGCAGTACTAC. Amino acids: CASSPELGYEQYY.